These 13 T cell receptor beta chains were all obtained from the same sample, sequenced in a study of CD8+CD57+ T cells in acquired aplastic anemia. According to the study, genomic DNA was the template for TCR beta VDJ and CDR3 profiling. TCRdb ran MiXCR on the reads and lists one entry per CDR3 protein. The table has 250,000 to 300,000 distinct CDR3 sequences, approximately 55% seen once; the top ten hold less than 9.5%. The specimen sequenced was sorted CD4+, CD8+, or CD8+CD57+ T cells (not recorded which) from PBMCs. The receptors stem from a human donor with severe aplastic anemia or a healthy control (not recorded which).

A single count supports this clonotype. The chain's CDR3 is CATRDRLGSGYTF. The CDR3 DNA follows: TGTGCCACCAGAGACCGCCTTGGTAGTGGCTACACCTTC. The gene calls are TRBV24-1 and TRBJ1-2; D not resolved. Germline values: CDR1 KGHDR, CDR2 SFDVKD. The CDR3 length is 13 residues. The V and J ends lost 7 bases and 7 bases respectively, with 15 bases between them.

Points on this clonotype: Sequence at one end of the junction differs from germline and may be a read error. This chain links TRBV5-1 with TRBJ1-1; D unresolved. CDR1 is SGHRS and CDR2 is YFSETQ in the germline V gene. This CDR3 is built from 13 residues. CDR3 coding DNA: TGCGCCAGCAGCTTGGCCGGCGGAGCTGAAGCTCTCTTT. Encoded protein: CASSLAGGAEALF.

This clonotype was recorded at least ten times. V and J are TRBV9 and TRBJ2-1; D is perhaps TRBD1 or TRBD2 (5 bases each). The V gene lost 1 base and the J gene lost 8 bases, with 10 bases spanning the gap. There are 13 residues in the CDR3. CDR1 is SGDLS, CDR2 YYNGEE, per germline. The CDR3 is CASSVSGRDEQFF. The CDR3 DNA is TGTGCCAGCAGCGTATCAGGGCGGGATGAGCAGTTCTTC.

Here the CDR3 reads CSASWQSYEQYF. The CDR3 nucleotides are TGCAGTGCTAGCTGGCAATCCTACGAGCAGTACTTC. The V call is TRBV20-1, the J call TRBJ2-7; D is uncertain. This CDR3 contains 12 residues. Trimming shortened V by 3 bases and J by 1 base, and 7 bases separated the two germline ends. The germline CDR1 and CDR2 sequences are DFQATT and SNEGSKA (reference sequence).

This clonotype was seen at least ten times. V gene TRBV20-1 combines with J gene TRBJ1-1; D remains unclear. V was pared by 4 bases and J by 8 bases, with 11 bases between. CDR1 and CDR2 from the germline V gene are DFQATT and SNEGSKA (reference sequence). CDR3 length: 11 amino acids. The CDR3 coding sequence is TGCAGTGCTACGAGAGGAGGGGAAGCTTTCTTT. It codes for CSATRGGEAFF.

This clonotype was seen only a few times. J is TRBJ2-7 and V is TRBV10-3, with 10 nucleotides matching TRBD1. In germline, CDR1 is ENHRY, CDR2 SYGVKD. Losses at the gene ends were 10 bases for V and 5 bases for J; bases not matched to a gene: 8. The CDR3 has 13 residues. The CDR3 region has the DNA TGTGCCACTACCCGGGACAGGGGCGACGAGCAGTACTTC. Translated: CATTRDRGDEQYF.

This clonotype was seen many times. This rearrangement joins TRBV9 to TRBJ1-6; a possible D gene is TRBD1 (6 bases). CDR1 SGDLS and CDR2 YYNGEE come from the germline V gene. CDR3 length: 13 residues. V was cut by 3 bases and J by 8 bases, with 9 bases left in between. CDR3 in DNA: TGTGCCAGCAGCGCTAACAGGGATTCACCCCTCCACTTT. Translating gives CASSANRDSPLHF.

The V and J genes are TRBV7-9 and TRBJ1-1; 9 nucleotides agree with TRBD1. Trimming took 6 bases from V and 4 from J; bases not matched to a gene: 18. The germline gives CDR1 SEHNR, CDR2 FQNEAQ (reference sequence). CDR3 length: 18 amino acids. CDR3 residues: CASRPPRDRVGVSTEAFF. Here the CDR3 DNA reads TGTGCCAGCAGGCCTCCGCGGGACAGGGTTGGGGTTTCCACTGAAGCTTTCTTT.

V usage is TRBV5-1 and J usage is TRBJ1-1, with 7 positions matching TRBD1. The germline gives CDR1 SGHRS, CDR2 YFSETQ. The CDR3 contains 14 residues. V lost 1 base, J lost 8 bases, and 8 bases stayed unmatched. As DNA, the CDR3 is TGCGCCAGCAGCTTGTCGGGACAGAGCAGGGAAGCTTTCTTT. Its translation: CASSLSGQSREAFF.

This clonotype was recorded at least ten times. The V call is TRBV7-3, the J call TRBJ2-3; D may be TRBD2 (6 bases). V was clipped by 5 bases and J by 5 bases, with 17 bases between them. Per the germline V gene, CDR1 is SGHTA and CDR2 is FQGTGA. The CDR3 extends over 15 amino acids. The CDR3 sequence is CASSPLTGEKDTQYF. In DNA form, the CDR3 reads TGTGCCAGCAGCCCCCTTACGGGGGAGAAAGATACGCAGTATTTT.

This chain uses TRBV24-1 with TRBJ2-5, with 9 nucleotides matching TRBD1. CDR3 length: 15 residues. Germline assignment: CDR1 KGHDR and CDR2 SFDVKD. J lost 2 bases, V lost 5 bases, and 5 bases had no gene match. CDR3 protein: CATSGNGTGQETQYF. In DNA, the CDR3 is TGTGCCACCAGTGGTAACGGGACAGGGCAAGAGACCCAGTACTTC.

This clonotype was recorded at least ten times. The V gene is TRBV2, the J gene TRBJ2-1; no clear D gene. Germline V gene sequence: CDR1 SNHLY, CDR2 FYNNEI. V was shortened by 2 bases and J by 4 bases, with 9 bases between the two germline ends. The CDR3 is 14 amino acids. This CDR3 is CASSEWVDYNEQFF. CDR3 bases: TGTGCCAGCAGTGAATGGGTAGATTACAATGAGCAGTTCTTC.

CDR3 nucleotide sequence: TGCAGTGCTAGAGCCTCAGGGGTTGGTGGCTACACCTTC. Protein sequence: CSARASGVGGYTF. This chain links TRBV20-1 with TRBJ1-2; D possibly corresponds to TRBD1 (6 bases). The CDR3 is made up of 13 amino acids. Per germline, CDR1 DFQATT and CDR2 SNEGSKA (reference sequence). With 1 base removed from V and 7 bases from J, the gap between germline ends came to 13 bases.